This is a list of T cell receptor beta chains from one sample in a study of T cells after yellow fever vaccination. TCRdb reanalysed the 5' RACE reads using MiXCR and keeps one entry per CDR3 protein. Of about 340,000 distinct CDR3 sequences listed, around 3.9% are singletons. Sequences were derived from PBMCs, sampled 5 days after the yellow fever booster vaccination. The receptors shown here come from a young man who received the YFV17D yellow fever vaccine. CDR3s include the opening cysteine and the closing phenylalanine or tryptophan. A D gene is named only where the DNA matches it firmly. Clone sizes are given selectively: once, few, many, or a class where the clone is expanded.

>many|TRBJ2-1|TRBV30|NA
CAWGQGGEQFF
TGTGCCTGGGGCCAGGGAGGTGAGCAGTTCTTC
>NA|TRBJ2-3|TRBV7-8|NA
CASSPVGGLTDTQYF
TGTGCCAGCAGCCCCGTTGGGGGGCTCACAGATACGCAGTATTTT
>NA|TRBJ1-1|TRBV7-9|NA
CASRSPTATEAFF
TGTGCCAGCAGGTCACCGACAGCAACTGAAGCTTTCTTT
>NA|TRBJ2-2|TRBV6-6|TRBD1
CASRDRGSGELFF
TGTGCCAGCAGGGACAGGGGGTCCGGGGAGCTGTTTTTT
>NA|TRBJ2-7|TRBV6-6|TRBD1
CASSRTGGTYEQYF
TGTGCCAGCAGCCGGACAGGGGGTACTTACGAGCAGTACTTC
>many|TRBJ2-1|TRBV5-1|NA
CASSPSGDNEQFF
TGCGCCAGCAGCCCCTCAGGGGACAATGAGCAGTTCTTC
>NA|TRBJ2-1|TRBV5-5|NA
CASSLGPRIEQFF
TGTGCCAGCAGCTTGGGACCGCGCATAGAGCAGTTCTTC
>many|TRBJ1-5|TRBV12-3/TRBV12-4|NA
CASSFFQGPDQPQHF
TGTGCCAGCAGTTTTTTTCAGGGCCCCGATCAGCCCCAGCATTTT
>NA|TRBJ2-1|TRBV30|NA
CAWSRDEQFF
TGTGCCTGGAGTAGGGATGAGCAGTTCTTC
>NA|TRBJ1-3|TRBV7-2|NA
CAAKGRGNTIYF
TGTGCCGCAAAAGGAAGGGGAAACACCATATATTTT
>NA|TRBJ2-7|TRBV7-2|NA
CASSLALRGEQYF
TGTGCCAGCAGCTTAGCGCTAAGGGGCGAGCAGTACTTC
>once|TRBJ1-1|TRBV6-4|TRBD1
CASFITGTGTEAFF
TGTGCCAGCTTCATCACAGGGACAGGCACTGAAGCTTTCTTT
>many|TRBJ2-1|TRBV6-5|NA
CASRPNRDFSPFF
TGTGCCAGCAGACCTAACCGGGACTTCAGTCCGTTCTTC
>few|TRBJ2-1|TRBV12-3/TRBV12-4|NA
CASSHQGAPYNEQFF
TGTGCCAGCAGTCACCAAGGGGCCCCCTACAATGAGCAGTTCTTC
>NA|TRBJ1-1|TRBV5-1|NA
CASSSTGKYEAFF
TGCGCCAGCAGCTCCACAGGGAAGTATGAAGCTTTCTTT
>few|TRBJ1-2|TRBV5-4|NA
CASSQGLLNYGYTF
TGTGCCAGCAGTCAAGGACTTCTCAACTATGGCTACACCTTC
>NA|TRBJ2-1|TRBV6-2/TRBV6-3|TRBD2
CASTLAGVGEQFF
TGTGCCAGCACCTTAGCGGGGGTAGGTGAGCAGTTCTTC
>NA|TRBJ2-5|TRBV5-1|TRBD1
CASSSGTGTRTQYF
TGCGCCAGCAGCTCTGGGACAGGGACGCGGACCCAGTACTTC
>many|TRBJ2-2|TRBV7-3|NA
CASSTDTGELFF
TGTGCCAGCAGCACTGATACCGGGGAGCTGTTTTTT
>few|TRBJ1-5|TRBV20-1|NA
CSASKTINQPQHF
TGCAGTGCTAGTAAGACGATAAATCAGCCCCAGCATTTT
>few|TRBJ2-1|TRBV29-1|NA
CSTLGGPTYNEQFF
TGCAGTACCCTCGGGGGGCCGACCTACAATGAGCAGTTCTTC
>many|TRBJ2-1|TRBV5-1|TRBD2
CASRPQGLAGGPSNSYNEQFF
TGCGCCAGCAGACCACAGGGACTAGCGGGGGGCCCCTCTAACTCCTACAATGAGCAGTTCTTC
>NA|TRBJ1-1|TRBV5-5|NA
CASSWSSGAPNTEAFF
TGTGCCAGCAGCTGGAGTTCGGGGGCACCGAACACTGAAGCTTTCTTT
>NA|TRBJ1-1|TRBV7-9|NA
CASSSNRVMNTEAFF
TGTGCCAGCAGCTCTAACAGGGTCATGAACACTGAAGCTTTCTTT
>few|TRBJ2-3|TRBV7-9|TRBD2
CASSLGGTSGGGTDTQYF
TGTGCCAGCAGCTTAGGGGGGACTAGCGGGGGAGGCACAGATACGCAGTATTTT
>few|TRBJ1-6|TRBV20-1|TRBD1
CSARGGLGQGNSPLHF
TGCAGTGCCCGAGGGGGTTTGGGACAGGGGAATTCACCCCTCCACTTT
>few|TRBJ1-1|TRBV29-1|TRBD1
CSVTSGPVQGGTEAFF
TGCAGCGTAACCTCCGGGCCGGTTCAGGGGGGCACTGAAGCTTTCTTT
>NA|TRBJ2-5|TRBV7-2|TRBD2
CASSSRRGGTETQYF
TGTGCCAGCAGCTCCCGGCGGGGGGGAACGGAGACCCAGTACTTC
>NA|TRBJ2-7|TRBV16|NA
CASSQDRIGQYF
TGTGCCAGCAGCCAGGACCGGATCGGGCAGTACTTC
>few|TRBJ1-3|TRBV7-2|NA
CASSLTGDWTAKYF
TGTGCCAGCAGCCTTACTGGGGATTGGACGGCTAAGTATTTT
>many|TRBJ2-3|TRBV12-3/TRBV12-4|NA
CASSLAVGGQLQYF
TGTGCCAGCAGTTTAGCGGTTGGCGGGCAGTTACAGTATTTT
>many|TRBJ2-3|TRBV5-1|NA
CASSLDSVTDTQYF
TGCGCCAGCAGCTTAGACAGCGTCACAGATACGCAGTATTTT
>many|TRBJ2-3|TRBV7-2|NA
CASSLDGILTQYF
TGTGCCAGCAGCTTAGATGGCATCCTGACGCAGTATTTT
>NA|TRBJ2-7|TRBV7-2|NA
CASSLIASYEQYF
TGTGCCAGCAGCTTAATAGCCTCCTACGAGCAGTACTTC
>few|TRBJ2-7|TRBV5-1|NA
CASSLGVGTVSYEQYF
TGCGCCAGCAGCCTGGGGGTAGGGACGGTCTCCTACGAGCAGTACTTC
>few|TRBJ2-3|TRBV10-1|NA
CALRWLDRTDTQYF
TGCGCCCTACGTTGGTTGGACCGCACAGATACGCAGTATTTT
>NA|TRBJ2-3|TRBV4-3|NA
CASSQEGRGSTDTQYF
TGCGCCAGCAGCCAAGAAGGCAGGGGTTCCACAGATACGCAGTATTTT
>NA|TRBJ2-2|TRBV2|NA
CASILDRLNTGELFF
TGTGCCAGCATCCTCGACAGGTTGAACACCGGGGAGCTGTTTTTT
>many|TRBJ2-5|TRBV5-8|NA
CASSRQGHLGETQYF
TGTGCCAGCAGCAGGCAGGGCCACCTCGGGGAGACCCAGTACTTC
>NA|TRBJ1-6|TRBV28|TRBD1
CASNTGVGPSPLHF
TGTGCCAGCAACACAGGGGTTGGGCCTTCACCCCTCCACTTT